This section outlines one TCR beta chain sequence together with its context. Its specificity is not known. The donors were part of the validation cohort, which consisted of under 150 subjects and was separate from the first cohort of several hundred subjects. V trimming: 4 bases; J trimming: 7 bases; junction bases outside the gene matches: 7. The CDR3 contains 13 residues. Germline lookup yields CDR1 SGHNT and CDR2 YYREEE (reference sequence). This sample is part of a study of cytomegalovirus exposure and HLA in healthy donors. Overall study: A subsequent analysis stated that the roughly 130 validation repertoires were run on the same platform as the approximately 610 first-cohort repertoires.

Using immunoSEQ multiplex PCR, the repertoire was profiled, and TCRdb retains in-frame clones only, with some absent. This sample has roughly 150,000 clones, with roughly 90% found just once. Study-wide findings and caveats: Researchers catalogued around 150 TCR beta chains as cytomegalovirus-associated. TCR clusters originating in the first cohort tended to co-occur in the roughly 110 validation repertoires, according to a later analysis.

This clonotype was obtained from a man in his late teens or twenties in good health and CMV-seropositive. The chain carries TRBV5-4 and TRBJ1-2; 7 positions match TRBD1. Sequencing was carried out using PBMCs. CDR3 coding DNA: TGTGCCAGCAGCCTCGACAGGGTGGGTGGCTACACCTTC. It yields the protein CASSLDRVGGYTF.